The present TCR beta chain was sequenced within a study of blood T cells in healthy people across ages. Study context: Capture by template switching was about one barcoded beta molecule per two T cells. Study observations and caveats: Strongly correlated with naive T cell percentage was TCR beta diversity.

Alongside a J-beta primer mix, a sample-barcoded 5' primer served in a second PCR lasting 7 to 11 cycles. Using its own MiXCR run on the 5' RACE reads, TCRdb lists one record per CDR3 protein. Of hundreds of thousands of distinct CDR3 sequences detected, around 54% appear once; the ten largest clones hold about two fifths. Turning to this clonotype: The antigen is undetermined.

What was sequenced was blood. The source of this sequence is a man aged 55-75 years in good health.

Here the CDR3 DNA reads TGTGCCAGCAGCCAAGAGGGGACCCCCACATCTGGGGCCAACGTCCTGACTTTC. Amino acid sequence: CASSQEGTPTSGANVLTF. This chain joins TRBV4-2 and TRBJ2-6; D possibly uses TRBD1 or TRBD2 (5 bases each). V was shortened by 0 bases and J by 1 base, with 13 bases between the two germline ends. Germline CDR1 is LGHNA and CDR2 is YNFKEQ. The CDR3 has 18 amino acids.